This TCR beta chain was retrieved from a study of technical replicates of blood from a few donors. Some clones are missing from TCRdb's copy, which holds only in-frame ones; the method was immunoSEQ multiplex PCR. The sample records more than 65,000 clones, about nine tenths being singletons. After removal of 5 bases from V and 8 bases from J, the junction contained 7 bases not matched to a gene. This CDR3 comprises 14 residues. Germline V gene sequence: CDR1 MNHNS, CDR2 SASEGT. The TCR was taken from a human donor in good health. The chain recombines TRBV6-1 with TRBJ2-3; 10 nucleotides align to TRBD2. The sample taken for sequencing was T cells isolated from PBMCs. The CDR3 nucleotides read TGTGCCAGCAGTCCTACTAGCGGGACCGGTACGCAGTATTTT. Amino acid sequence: CASSPTSGTGTQYF.